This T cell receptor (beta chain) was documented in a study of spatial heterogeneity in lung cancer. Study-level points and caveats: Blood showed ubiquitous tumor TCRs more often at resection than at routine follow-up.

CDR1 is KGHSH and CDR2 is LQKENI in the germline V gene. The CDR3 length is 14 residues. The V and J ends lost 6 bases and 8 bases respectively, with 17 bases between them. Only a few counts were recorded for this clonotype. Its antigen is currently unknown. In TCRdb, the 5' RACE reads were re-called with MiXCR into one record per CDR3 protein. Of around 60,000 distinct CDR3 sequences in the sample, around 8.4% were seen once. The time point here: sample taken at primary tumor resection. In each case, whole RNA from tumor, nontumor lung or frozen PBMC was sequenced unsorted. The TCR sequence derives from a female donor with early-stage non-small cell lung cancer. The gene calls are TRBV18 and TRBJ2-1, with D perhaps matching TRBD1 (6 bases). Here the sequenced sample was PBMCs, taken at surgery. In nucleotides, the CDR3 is TGTGCCAGCTCCCAATACAGGGAGTGGGATGAGCAGTTCTTC. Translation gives CASSQYREWDEQFF.